These T cell receptor beta chains were read from a single sample in a study of T cells in Graves' hyperthyroidism and ophthalmopathy. In TCRdb, the multiplex PCR reads were re-called with MiXCR into one record per CDR3 protein. The sample has 640,000 or so distinct CDR3 sequences; 12% to 15% are singletons. What was sequenced was blood. The receptors originated from a woman between 18 and 30 years old with Graves' ophthalmopathy. Each CDR3 is given with its conserved first and last residue. D genes are given only for firm matches. Expanded clones are given a class, and other clones once, few, many or no size at all.

v_gene,abundance,j_gene,d_gene,CDR3aa,CDR3nt
TRBV5-1,many,TRBJ2-2,-,CASSFRNGELFF,TGCGCCAGCAGCTTCAGGAACGGGGAGCTGTTTTTT
TRBV7-9,many,TRBJ2-7,TRBD1,CASSLGTGVYEQYF,TGTGCCAGCAGCTTGGGGACAGGGGTTTACGAGCAGTACTTC
TRBV11-1,many,TRBJ2-1,-,CASSGIGYNEQFF,TGTGCCAGCAGCGGGATCGGGTATAATGAGCAGTTCTTC
TRBV10-3,few,TRBJ2-5,-,CAIKGQQETQYF,TGTGCCATCAAGGGGCAGCAAGAGACCCAGTACTTC
TRBV6-1,-,TRBJ1-1,-,CATSVWNTEAFF,TGTGCCACCTCCGTTTGGAACACTGAAGCTTTCTTT
TRBV6-1,-,TRBJ1-3,TRBD1,CASSGTGVFSSLTGNTIYF,TGTGCCAGCAGCGGGACAGGGGTTTTTTCCTCCTTAACTGGAAACACCATATATTTT
TRBV4-1,-,TRBJ2-5,-,CASSLYATSQETQYF,TGCGCCAGCAGCCTATATGCCACTTCACAAGAGACCCAGTACTTC
TRBV19,few,TRBJ2-3,-,CASSPRAGSDTQYF,TGTGCCAGTAGTCCTCGGGCCGGCTCGGATACGCAGTATTTT
TRBV6-1,many,TRBJ2-1,TRBD2,CASSETSGRQFRYNEQFF,TGTGCCAGCAGTGAGACTAGCGGGAGGCAATTTAGGTACAATGAGCAGTTCTTC
TRBV7-3,many,TRBJ2-3,TRBD2,CASSLMGLGGTDTQYF,TGTGCCAGCAGCTTAATGGGACTAGGGGGTACAGATACGCAGTATTTT
TRBV24-1,many,TRBJ1-5,TRBD1,CATSDQHTGEGQPQHF,TGTGCCACCAGTGATCAACACACAGGGGAGGGTCAGCCCCAGCATTTT
TRBV6-1,few,TRBJ1-3,TRBD1,CASSSQGATGNTIYF,TGTGCCAGCAGTAGCCAGGGGGCTACTGGAAACACCATATATTTT
TRBV6-2/TRBV6-3,-,TRBJ2-1,TRBD2,CASSYRLANNEQFF,TGTGCCAGCAGTTACAGACTAGCGAACAATGAGCAGTTCTTC
TRBV20-1,few,TRBJ2-3,-,CSARRKGAGVTDTQYF,TGCAGTGCTAGGCGAAAGGGGGCGGGAGTAACAGATACGCAGTATTTT
TRBV11-3,many,TRBJ1-1,-,CASSPAQGAGTEAFF,TGTGCCAGCAGCCCCGCCCAGGGAGCGGGCACTGAAGCTTTCTTT
TRBV19,-,TRBJ2-5,-,CASSSTDRETQYF,TGTGCCAGTAGTTCGACCGATCGAGAGACCCAGTACTTC
TRBV11-2,many,TRBJ1-1,-,CASSPRTAEAFF,TGTGCCAGCAGCCCCCGGACAGCGGAGGCTTTCTTT
TRBV30,few,TRBJ1-1,-,CAWSYEVSNTEAFF,TGTGCCTGGAGCTATGAGGTGTCGAACACTGAAGCTTTCTTT
TRBV10-3,-,TRBJ2-2,-,CAISVTTGELFF,TGTGCCATCAGTGTTACCACCGGGGAGCTGTTTTTT
TRBV11-2,-,TRBJ1-4,-,CASSFGRQGNEKLFF,TGTGCCAGCAGCTTCGGGCGGCAGGGTAATGAAAAACTGTTTTTT
TRBV28,many,TRBJ1-1,-,CASSPVPQEAFF,TGTGCCAGCAGCCCTGTTCCGCAAGAAGCTTTCTTT
TRBV27,many,TRBJ2-6,TRBD1,CASTPGTAGANVLTF,TGTGCCAGCACCCCCGGGACAGCCGGGGCCAACGTCCTGACTTTC
TRBV6-1,-,TRBJ2-4,TRBD2,CASSPPGTRAGIQYF,TGTGCCAGCAGCCCGCCCGGGACTAGGGCGGGCATTCAGTACTTC
TRBV3-1,many,TRBJ1-1,-,CASRTGGAEAFF,TGTGCCAGCAGGACAGGAGGCGCTGAAGCTTTCTTT
TRBV6-1,many,TRBJ1-1,-,CASPTGPNTEAFF,TGTGCCAGCCCCACTGGACCAAACACTGAAGCTTTCTTT
TRBV14,many,TRBJ2-5,-,CASSHQKETQYF,TGTGCCAGCAGCCACCAAAAAGAGACCCAGTACTTC
TRBV6-2/TRBV6-3,few,TRBJ2-4,-,CASSYSYRRNIQYF,TGTGCCAGCAGTTACTCGTATCGTCGGAACATTCAGTACTTC
TRBV12-3/TRBV12-4,few,TRBJ1-5,-,CASSSGDSRHF,TGTGCCAGCAGCTCAGGGGATAGTCGGCATTTT
TRBV10-3,-,TRBJ2-1,TRBD2,CAISRIAGLAGDHEQFF,TGTGCCATCAGCCGCATCGCAGGACTAGCGGGAGACCATGAGCAGTTCTTC
TRBV27,many,TRBJ2-1,TRBD2,CASSTWTWREGNEQFF,TGTGCCAGCAGCACCTGGACTTGGCGGGAGGGCAATGAGCAGTTCTTC
TRBV27,many,TRBJ2-5,-,CASSFRSRKETQYF,TGTGCCAGCAGTTTTCGGTCTAGGAAAGAGACCCAGTACTTC
TRBV6-2/TRBV6-3,many,TRBJ2-1,TRBD2,CASTRPGLAGYNEQFF,TGTGCCAGCACCCGTCCAGGACTAGCGGGGTACAATGAGCAGTTCTTC
TRBV30,many,TRBJ2-7,-,CAWVTGYTYEQYF,TGTGCCTGGGTTACAGGTTACACCTACGAGCAGTACTTC
TRBV5-5,many,TRBJ2-7,-,CASSLAGAVHFPYEQYF,TGTGCCAGCAGCTTGGCCGGTGCAGTGCACTTTCCCTACGAGCAGTACTTC
TRBV7-4,-,TRBJ2-7,TRBD1,CASSSGTGDYWYEQYF,TGTGCCAGCAGTTCCGGGACAGGGGATTATTGGTACGAGCAGTACTTC
TRBV3-1,many,TRBJ1-2,-,CASSQRTNYGYTF,TGTGCCAGCAGCCAAAGAACTAACTATGGCTACACCTTC
TRBV24-1,many,TRBJ2-7,-,CATSDGPWGFNEQYF,TGTGCCACCAGTGACGGCCCGTGGGGGTTTAACGAGCAGTACTTC
TRBV12-3/TRBV12-4,-,TRBJ2-2,TRBD1,CASSFSGTGNAGELFF,TGTGCCAGTAGTTTCTCCGGGACAGGGAACGCCGGGGAGCTGTTTTTT
TRBV29-1,many,TRBJ1-1,-,CSATAGRWTTEAFF,TGCAGCGCCACGGCGGGGAGATGGACCACTGAAGCTTTCTTT
TRBV7-6,-,TRBJ2-5,-,CASRPLGETQYF,TGTGCCAGCCGACCACTTGGGGAGACCCAGTACTTC
TRBV27,few,TRBJ2-1,-,CASSPDGGIYNEQFF,TGTGCCAGCAGTCCGGACGGGGGCATATACAATGAGCAGTTCTTC
TRBV27,many,TRBJ2-3,-,CASSPLRGDTQYF,TGTGCCAGCAGCCCTCTACGGGGCGATACGCAGTATTTT
TRBV28,once,TRBJ1-3,-,CASRPAGSALNTIYF,TGTGCCAGCAGGCCGGCAGGGTCGGCGTTAAACACCATATATTTT
TRBV6-1,few,TRBJ1-4,-,CASNSPAAREKLFF,TGTGCCAGCAACTCCCCGGCGGCTCGTGAAAAACTGTTTTTT